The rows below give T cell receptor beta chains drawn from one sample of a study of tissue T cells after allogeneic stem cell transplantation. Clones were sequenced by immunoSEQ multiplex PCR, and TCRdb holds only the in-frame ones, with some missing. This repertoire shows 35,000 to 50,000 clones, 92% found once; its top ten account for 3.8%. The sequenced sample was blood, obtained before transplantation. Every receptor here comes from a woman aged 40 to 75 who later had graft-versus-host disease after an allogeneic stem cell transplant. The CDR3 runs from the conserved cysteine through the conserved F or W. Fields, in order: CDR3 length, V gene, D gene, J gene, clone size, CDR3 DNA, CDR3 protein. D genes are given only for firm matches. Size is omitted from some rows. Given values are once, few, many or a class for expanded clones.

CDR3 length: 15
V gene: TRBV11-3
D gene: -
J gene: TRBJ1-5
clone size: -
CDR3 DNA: TGTGCCAGCAGCTTAGGGGAATCGGAGGCTCAGCCCCAGCATTTT
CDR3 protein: CASSLGESEAQPQHF

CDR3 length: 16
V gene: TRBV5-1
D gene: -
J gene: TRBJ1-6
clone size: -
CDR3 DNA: TGCGCCAGCAGCTTGAAGTTTGAATCCTATAATTCACCCCTCCACTTT
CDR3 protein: CASSLKFESYNSPLHF

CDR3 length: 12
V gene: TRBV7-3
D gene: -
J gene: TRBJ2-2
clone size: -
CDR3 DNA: TGTGCCAGCAGCTCCGGCACCGGGGAGCTGTTTTTT
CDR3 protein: CASSSGTGELFF

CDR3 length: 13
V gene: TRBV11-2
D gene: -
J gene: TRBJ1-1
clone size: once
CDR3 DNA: TGTGCCAGCAGCTTACACGCAAACACTGAAGCTTTCTTT
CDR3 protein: CASSLHANTEAFF

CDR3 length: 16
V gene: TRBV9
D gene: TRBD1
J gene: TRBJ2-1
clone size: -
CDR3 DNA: TGTGCCAGCAGCGTAGGGCAGGGGGCAGATGGCAATGAGCAGTTCTTC
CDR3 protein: CASSVGQGADGNEQFF

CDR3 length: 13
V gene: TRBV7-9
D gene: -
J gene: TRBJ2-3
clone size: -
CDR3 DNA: TGTGCCAGCAGCTTCGGGGGCCCAGATACGCAGTATTTT
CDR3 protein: CASSFGGPDTQYF

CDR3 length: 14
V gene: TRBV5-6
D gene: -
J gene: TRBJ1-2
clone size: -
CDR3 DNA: TGTGCCAGCAGCTTGGATCGGCGGACCGTGGGCTACACCTTC
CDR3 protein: CASSLDRRTVGYTF

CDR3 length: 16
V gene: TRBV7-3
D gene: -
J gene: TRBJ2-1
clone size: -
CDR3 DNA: TGTGCCAGCAGCTTAGGGTTTGGGGATCTGCCCAATGAGCAGTTCTTC
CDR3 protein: CASSLGFGDLPNEQFF

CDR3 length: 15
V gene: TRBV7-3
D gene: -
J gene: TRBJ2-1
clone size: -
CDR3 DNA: TGTGCCAGCAGCTTAAACGTCGGAGTCTACAATGAGCAGTTCTTC
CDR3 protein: CASSLNVGVYNEQFF

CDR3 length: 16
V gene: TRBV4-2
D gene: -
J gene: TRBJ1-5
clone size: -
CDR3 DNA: TGTGCCAGCAGCCGGACCGGCCGCGACACATATCAGCCCCAGCATTTT
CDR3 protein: CASSRTGRDTYQPQHF

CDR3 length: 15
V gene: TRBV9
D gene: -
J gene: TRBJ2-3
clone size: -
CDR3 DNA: TGTGCCAGCAGCGTAGTTGCGGGATCCACAGATACGCAGTATTTT
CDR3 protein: CASSVVAGSTDTQYF

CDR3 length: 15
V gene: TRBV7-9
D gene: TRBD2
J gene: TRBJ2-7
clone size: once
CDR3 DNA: TGTGCCAGCAGCTCGCCGGGACTAGCGAGCTACGAGCAGTACTTC
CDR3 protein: CASSSPGLASYEQYF

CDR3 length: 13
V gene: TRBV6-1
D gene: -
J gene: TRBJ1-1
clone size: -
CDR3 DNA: TGTGCCAGCAGTGAACGGAAGAACACTGAAGCTTTCTTT
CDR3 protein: CASSERKNTEAFF

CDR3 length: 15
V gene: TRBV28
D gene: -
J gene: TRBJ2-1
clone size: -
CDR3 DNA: TGTGCCAGCAGTTGGGGACGAGGGGCCTACAATGAGCAGTTCTTC
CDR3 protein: CASSWGRGAYNEQFF

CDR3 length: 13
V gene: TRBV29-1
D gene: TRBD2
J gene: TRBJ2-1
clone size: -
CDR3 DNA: TGCAGCGTTGTGGGACTAGCCTACAATGAGCAGTTCTTC
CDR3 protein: CSVVGLAYNEQFF

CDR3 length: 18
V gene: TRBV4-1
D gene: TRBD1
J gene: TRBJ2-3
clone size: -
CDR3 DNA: TGCGCCAGCAGCCAGGGGACAGGGTTCTTAGTTAGCACAGATACGCAGTATTTT
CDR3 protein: CASSQGTGFLVSTDTQYF

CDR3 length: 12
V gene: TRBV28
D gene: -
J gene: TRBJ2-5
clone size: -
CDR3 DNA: TGTGCCAGCAGTTTGGACCAACGGACCCAGTACTTC
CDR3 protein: CASSLDQRTQYF

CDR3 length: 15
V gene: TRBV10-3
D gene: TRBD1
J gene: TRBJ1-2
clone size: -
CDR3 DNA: TGTGCCATCAGGGACAGGGGGCAATTGGGTTATGGCTACACCTTC
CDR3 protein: CAIRDRGQLGYGYTF

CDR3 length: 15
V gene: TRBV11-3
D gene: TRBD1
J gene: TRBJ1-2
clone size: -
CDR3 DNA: TGTGCCAGAAGGTGTGGGACAGGGGTAAGCTATGGCTACACCTTC
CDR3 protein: CARRCGTGVSYGYTF

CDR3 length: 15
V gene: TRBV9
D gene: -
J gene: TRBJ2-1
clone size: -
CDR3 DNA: TGTGCCAGCAGTCCGAGGCAGCGGTCCTACAATGAGCAGTTCTTC
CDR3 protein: CASSPRQRSYNEQFF

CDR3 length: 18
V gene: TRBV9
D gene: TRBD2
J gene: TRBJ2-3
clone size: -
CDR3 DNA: TGTGCCAGCAGCCCCCGAGGGACTAGCGGGAGAGGTACAGATACGCAGTATTTT
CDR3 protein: CASSPRGTSGRGTDTQYF

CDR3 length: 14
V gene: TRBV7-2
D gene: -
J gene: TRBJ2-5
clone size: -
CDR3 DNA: TGTGCCAGCAGCCCGGACTATCTCCAAGAGACCCAGTACTTC
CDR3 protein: CASSPDYLQETQYF

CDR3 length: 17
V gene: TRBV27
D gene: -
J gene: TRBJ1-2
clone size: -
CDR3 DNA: TGTGCCAGCAGTTTTTTAGGTGCGGGATCCGGGACTTATGGCTACACCTTC
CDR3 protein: CASSFLGAGSGTYGYTF

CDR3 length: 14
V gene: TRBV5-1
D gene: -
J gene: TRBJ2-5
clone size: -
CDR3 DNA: TGCGCCAGCAGCGAGAGTCTGGTCGCAGAGACCCAGTACTTC
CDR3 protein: CASSESLVAETQYF

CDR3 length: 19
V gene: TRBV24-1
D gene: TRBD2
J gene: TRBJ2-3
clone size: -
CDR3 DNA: TGTGCCACCAGTGATTCGCCCGGTGGCCTAGCGGGAGAGACAGATACGCAGTATTTT
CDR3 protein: CATSDSPGGLAGETDTQYF

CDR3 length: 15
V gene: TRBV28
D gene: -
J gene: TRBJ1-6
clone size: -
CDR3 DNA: TGTGCCAGCAGTTTAATGGTAAACTATAATTCACCCCTCCACTTT
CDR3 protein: CASSLMVNYNSPLHF

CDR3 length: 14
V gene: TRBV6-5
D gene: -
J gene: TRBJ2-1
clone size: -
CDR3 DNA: TGTGCCAGCAGCTGGGAAGGCTCCTACAATGAGCAGTTCTTC
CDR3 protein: CASSWEGSYNEQFF

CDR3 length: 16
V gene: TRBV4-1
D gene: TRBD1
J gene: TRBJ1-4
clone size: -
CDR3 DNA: TGCGCCAGCAGCCTCCAAAATCGGCAGGGGGGGGAAAAACTGTTTTTT
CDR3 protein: CASSLQNRQGGEKLFF

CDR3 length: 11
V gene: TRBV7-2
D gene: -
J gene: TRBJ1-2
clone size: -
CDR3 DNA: TGTGCCAGTTCAGGGAGCTATGGCTACACCTTC
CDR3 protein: CASSGSYGYTF

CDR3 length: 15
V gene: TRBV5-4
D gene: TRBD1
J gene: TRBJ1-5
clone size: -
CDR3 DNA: TGTGCCAGCAGCCAGGGACAGGGGGCGGGCCAGCCCCAGCATTTT
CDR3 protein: CASSQGQGAGQPQHF

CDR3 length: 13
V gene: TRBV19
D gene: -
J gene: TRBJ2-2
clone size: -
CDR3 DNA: TGTGCCAGTAGTATAGGAGGGAACGGGGAGCTGTTTTTT
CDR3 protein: CASSIGGNGELFF

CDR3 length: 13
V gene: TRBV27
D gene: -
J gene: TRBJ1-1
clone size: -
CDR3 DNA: TGTGCCAGCAGTCTACAGGGTGACACTGAAGCTTTCTTT
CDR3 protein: CASSLQGDTEAFF

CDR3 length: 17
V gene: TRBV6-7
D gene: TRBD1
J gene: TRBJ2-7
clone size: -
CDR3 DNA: TGTGCCAGCAGTTACTCGAAACGGAGACAGGGAACCCACGAGCAGTACTTC
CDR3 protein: CASSYSKRRQGTHEQYF

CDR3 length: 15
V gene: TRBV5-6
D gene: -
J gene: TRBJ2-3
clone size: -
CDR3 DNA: TGTGCCAGCAGCTTGATGTCATGGGGCACAGATACGCAGTATTTT
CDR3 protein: CASSLMSWGTDTQYF

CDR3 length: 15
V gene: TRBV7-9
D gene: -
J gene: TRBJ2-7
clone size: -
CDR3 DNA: TGTGCCAGCAGCTTAGAAGAGGGGAGCTCCTACGAGCAGTACTTC
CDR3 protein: CASSLEEGSSYEQYF

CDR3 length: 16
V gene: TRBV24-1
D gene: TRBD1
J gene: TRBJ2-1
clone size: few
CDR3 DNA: TGTGCCACCAGTGGGATAACAGGGGACACCTACAATGAGCAGTTCTTC
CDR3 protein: CATSGITGDTYNEQFF

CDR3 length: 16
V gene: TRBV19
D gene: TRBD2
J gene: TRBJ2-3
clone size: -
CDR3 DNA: TGTGCCAGTAGTACCTCGTGGGGCGGGAGCGCAGATACGCAGTATTTT
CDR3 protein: CASSTSWGGSADTQYF

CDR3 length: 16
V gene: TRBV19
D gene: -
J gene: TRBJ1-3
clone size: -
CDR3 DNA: TGTGCCAGTAGTATCCCCCTCGCGACCTCTGGAAACACCATATATTTT
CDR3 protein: CASSIPLATSGNTIYF